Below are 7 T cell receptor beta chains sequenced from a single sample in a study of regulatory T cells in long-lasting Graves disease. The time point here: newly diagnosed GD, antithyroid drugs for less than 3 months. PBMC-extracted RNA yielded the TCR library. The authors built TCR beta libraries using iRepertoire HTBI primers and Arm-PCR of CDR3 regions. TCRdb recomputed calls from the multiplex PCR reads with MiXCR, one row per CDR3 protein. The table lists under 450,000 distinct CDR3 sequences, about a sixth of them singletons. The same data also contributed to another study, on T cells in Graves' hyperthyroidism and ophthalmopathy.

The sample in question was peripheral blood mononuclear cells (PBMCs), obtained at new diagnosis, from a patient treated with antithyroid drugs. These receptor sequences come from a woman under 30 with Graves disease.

The chain's CDR3 is CASSSQGYEQFF. In nucleotides, the CDR3 is TGTGCCAGCAGCTCTCAAGGGTATGAGCAGTTCTTC. This chain uses TRBV5-6 with TRBJ2-1; D gene ambiguous. The germline gives CDR1 SGHDT, CDR2 YYEEEE. The CDR3 consists of 12 residues. Trimming cost V 3 bases and J 8 bases, with 9 bases left between them. Filled out from reference TRBV5-6 and TRBJ2-1, the complete variable domain reads DAGVTQSPTHLIKTRGQQVTLRCSPKSGHDTVSWYQQALGQGPQFIFQYYEEEERQRGNFPDRFSGHQFPNYSSELNVNALLLGDSALYLCASSSQGYEQFFGPGTRLTVL.

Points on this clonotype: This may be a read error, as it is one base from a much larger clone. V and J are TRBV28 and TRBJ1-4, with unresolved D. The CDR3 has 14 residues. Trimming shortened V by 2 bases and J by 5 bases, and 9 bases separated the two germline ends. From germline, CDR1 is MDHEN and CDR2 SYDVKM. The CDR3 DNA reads TGTGCCAGCAGTTTAGTAGCGGCGAATGAAAAACTGTTTTTT. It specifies CASSLVAANEKLFF.

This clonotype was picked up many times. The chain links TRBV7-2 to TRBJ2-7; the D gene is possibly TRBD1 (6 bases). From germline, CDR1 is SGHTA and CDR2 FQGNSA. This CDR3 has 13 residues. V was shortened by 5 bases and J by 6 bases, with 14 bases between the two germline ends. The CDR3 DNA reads TGTGCCAGCAGCGGGGGAGCAGGGGTCGAGCAGTACTTC. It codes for CASSGGAGVEQYF.

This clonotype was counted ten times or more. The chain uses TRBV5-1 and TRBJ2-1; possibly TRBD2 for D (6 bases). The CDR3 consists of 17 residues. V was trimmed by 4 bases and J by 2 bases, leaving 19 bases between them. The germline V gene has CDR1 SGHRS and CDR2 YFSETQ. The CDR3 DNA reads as TGCGCCAGCAGCCGAACCCTACCTAGCGTAACCTACAATGAGCAGTTCTTC. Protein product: CASSRTLPSVTYNEQFF.

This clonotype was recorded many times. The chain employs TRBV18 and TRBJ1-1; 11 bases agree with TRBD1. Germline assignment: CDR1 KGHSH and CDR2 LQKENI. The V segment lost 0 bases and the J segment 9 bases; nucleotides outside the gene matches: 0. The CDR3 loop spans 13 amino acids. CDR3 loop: CASSPPDRGQAFF. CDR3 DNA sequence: TGTGCCAGCTCACCACCGGACAGGGGGCAAGCTTTCTTT.

The CDR3 region has the DNA TGTGCCAGCAGGACGGGGTCGGGGGCTGGGGCCAACGTCCTGACTTTC. Translated, it gives CASRTGSGAGANVLTF. V and J are TRBV11-2 and TRBJ2-6, with D maybe TRBD2 (6 bases). V was clipped by 6 bases and J by 2 bases, with 14 bases between them. The CDR3 has 16 amino acids. Germline V gene data show CDR1 as SGHAT and CDR2 as FQNNGV.

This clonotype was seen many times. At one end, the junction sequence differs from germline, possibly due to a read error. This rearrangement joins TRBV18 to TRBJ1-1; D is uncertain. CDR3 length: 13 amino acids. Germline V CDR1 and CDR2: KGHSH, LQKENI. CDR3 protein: CASSTKADTEAFF. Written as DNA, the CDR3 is TGTGCCAGCTCAACCAAGGCTGACACTGAAGCCTTCTTT.